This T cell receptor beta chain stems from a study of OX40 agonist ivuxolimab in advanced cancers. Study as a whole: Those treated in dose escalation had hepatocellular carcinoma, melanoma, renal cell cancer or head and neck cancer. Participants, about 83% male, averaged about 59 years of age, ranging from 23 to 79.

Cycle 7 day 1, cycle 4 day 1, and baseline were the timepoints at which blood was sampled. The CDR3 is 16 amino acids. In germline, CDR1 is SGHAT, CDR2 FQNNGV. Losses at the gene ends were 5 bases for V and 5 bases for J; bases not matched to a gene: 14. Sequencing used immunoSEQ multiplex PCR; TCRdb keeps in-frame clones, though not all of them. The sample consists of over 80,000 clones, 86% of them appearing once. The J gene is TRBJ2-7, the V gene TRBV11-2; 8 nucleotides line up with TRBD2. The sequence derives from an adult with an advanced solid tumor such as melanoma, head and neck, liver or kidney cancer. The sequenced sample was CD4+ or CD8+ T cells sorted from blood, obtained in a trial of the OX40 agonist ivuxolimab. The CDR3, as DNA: TGTGCCAGCAGCCCGGAGTTGGCTAGCGGGCCCCACGAGCAGTACTTC. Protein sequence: CASSPELASGPHEQYF.